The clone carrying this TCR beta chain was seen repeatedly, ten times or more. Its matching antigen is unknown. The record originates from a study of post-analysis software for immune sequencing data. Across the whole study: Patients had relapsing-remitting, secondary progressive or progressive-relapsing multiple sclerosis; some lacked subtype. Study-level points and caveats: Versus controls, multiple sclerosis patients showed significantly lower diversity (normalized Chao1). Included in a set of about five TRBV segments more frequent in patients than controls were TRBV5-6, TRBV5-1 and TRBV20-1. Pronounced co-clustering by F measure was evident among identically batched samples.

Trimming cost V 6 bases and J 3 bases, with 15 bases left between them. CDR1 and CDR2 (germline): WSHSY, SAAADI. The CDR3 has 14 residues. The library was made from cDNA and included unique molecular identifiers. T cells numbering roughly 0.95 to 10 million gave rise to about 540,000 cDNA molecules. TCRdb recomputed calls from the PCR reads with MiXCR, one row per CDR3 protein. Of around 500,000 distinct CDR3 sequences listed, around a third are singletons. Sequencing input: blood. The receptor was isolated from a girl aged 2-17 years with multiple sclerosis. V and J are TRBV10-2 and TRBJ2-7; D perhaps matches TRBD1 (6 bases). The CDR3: CASRDSDSHYEQYF. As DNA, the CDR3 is TGCGCCAGCAGGGACAGCGACTCCCACTACGAGCAGTACTTC.